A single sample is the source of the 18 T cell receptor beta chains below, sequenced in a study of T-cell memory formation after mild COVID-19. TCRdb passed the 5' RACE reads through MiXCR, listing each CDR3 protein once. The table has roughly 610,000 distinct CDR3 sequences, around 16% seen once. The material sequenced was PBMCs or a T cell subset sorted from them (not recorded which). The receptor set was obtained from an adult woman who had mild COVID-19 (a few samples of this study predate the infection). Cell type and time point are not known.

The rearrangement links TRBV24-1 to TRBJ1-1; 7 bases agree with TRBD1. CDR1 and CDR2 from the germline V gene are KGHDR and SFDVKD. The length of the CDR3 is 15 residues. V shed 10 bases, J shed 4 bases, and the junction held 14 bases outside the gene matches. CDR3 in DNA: TGTGCCACGAGGGCAAGGGGGCCACTTTCCACTGAAGCTTTCTTT. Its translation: CATRARGPLSTEAFF.

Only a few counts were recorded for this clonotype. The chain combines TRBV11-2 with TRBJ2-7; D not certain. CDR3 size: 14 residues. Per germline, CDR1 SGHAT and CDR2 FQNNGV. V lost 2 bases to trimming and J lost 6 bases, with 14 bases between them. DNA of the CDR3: TGTGCCAGCAGCTTATACCTAGAAGGTCTCGAGCAGTACTTC. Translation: CASSLYLEGLEQYF. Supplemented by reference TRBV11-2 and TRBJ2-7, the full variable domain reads EAGVAQSPRYKIIEKRQSVAFWCNPISGHATLYWYQQILGQGPKLLIQFQNNGVVDDSQLPKDRFSAERLKGVDSTLKIQPAKLEDSAVYLCASSLYLEGLEQYFGPGTRLTVT.

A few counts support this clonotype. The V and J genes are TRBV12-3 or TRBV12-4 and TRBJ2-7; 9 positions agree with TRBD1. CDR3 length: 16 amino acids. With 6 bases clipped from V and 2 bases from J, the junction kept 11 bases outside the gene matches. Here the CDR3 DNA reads TGTGCCAGCAGCTGGATGGGGCGGACAGGGGCCTACGAGCAGTACTTC. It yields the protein CASSWMGRTGAYEQYF.

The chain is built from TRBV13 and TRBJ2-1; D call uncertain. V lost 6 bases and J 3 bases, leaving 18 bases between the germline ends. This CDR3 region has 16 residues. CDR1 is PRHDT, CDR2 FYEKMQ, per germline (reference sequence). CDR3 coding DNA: TGTGCCAGCAGTCTCTCCGAAGGGCTCGACTACAATGAGCAGTTCTTC. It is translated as CASSLSEGLDYNEQFF. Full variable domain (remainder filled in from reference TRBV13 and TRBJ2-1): AAGVIQSPRHLIKEKRETATLKCYPIPRHDTVYWYQQGPGQDPQFLISFYEKMQSDKGSIPDRFSAQQFSDYHSELNMSSLELGDSALYFCASSLSEGLDYNEQFFGPGTRLTVL.

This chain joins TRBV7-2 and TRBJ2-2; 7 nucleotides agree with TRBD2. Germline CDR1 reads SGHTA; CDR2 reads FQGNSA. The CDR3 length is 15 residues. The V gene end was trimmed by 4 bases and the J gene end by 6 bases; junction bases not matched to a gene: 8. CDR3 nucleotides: TGTGCCAGCAGCTCGGCGGCCCGGGGGGCCGGGGAGCTGTTTTTT. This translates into CASSSAARGAGELFF. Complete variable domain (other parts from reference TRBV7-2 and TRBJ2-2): GAGVSQSPSNKVTEKGKDVELRCDPISGHTALYWYRQSLGQGLEFLIYFQGNSAPDKSGLPSDRFSAERTGGSVSTLTIQRTQQEDSAVYLCASSSAARGAGELFFGEGSRLTVL.

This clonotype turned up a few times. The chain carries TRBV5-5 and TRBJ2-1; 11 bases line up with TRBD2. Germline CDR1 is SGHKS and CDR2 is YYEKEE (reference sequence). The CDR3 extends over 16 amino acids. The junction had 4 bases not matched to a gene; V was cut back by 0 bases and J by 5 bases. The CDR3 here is CASSLGGSGRDNEQFF. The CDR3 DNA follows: TGTGCCAGCAGCTTGGGGGGTAGCGGGAGGGACAATGAGCAGTTCTTC. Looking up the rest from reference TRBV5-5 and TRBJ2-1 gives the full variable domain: DAGVTQSPTHLIKTRGQQVTLRCSPISGHKSVSWYQQVLGQGPQFIFQYYEKEERGRGNFPDRFSARQFPNYSSELNVNALLLGDSALYLCASSLGGSGRDNEQFFGPGTRLTVL.

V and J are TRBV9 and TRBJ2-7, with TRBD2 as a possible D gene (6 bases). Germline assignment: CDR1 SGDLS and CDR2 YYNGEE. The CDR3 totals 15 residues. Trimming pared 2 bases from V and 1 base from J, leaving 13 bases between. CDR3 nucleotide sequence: TGTGCCAGCAGCGTGAGGGCTAGCGAATCCTACGAGCAGTACTTC. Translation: CASSVRASESYEQYF. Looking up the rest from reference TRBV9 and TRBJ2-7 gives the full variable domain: DSGVTQTPKHLITATGQRVTLRCSPRSGDLSVYWYQQSLDQGLQFLIQYYNGEERAKGNILERFSAQQFPDLHSELNLSSLELGDSALYFCASSVRASESYEQYFGPGTRLTVT.

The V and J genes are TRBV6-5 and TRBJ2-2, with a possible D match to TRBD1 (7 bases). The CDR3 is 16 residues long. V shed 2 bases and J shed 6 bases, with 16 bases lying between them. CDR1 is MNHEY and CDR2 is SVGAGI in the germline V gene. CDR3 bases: TGTGCCAGCAGTTACACGGGAGACAGGGTAGCCGGGGAGCTGTTTTTT. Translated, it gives CASSYTGDRVAGELFF.

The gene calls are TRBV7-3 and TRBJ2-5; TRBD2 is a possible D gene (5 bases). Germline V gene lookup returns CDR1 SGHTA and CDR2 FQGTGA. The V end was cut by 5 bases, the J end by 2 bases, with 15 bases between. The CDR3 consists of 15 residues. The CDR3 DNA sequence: TGTGCCAGCAGCCATCATGGACTGGAACAAGAGACCCAGTACTTC. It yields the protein CASSHHGLEQETQYF.

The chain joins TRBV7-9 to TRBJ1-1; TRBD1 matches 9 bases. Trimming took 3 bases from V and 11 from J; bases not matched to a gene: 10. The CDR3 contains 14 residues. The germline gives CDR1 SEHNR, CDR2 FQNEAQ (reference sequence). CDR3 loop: CASSFSTGGIDAFF. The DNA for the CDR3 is TGTGCCAGCAGCTTCTCGACAGGGGGTATTGACGCTTTCTTT.

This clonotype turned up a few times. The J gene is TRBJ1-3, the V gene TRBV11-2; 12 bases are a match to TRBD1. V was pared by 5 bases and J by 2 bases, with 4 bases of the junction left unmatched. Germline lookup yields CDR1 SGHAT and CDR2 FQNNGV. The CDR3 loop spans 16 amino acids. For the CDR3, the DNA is TGTGCCAGCAGCGAGGGACAGGGGGCGCCTGGAAACACCATATATTTT. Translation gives CASSEGQGAPGNTIYF.

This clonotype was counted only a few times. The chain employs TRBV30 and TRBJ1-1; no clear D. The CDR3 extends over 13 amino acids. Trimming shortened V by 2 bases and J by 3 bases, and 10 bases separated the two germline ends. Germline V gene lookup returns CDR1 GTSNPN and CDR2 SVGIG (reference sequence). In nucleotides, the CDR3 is TGTGCCTGGAGTCCGGGCCCTCACACTGAAGCTTTCTTT. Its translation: CAWSPGPHTEAFF. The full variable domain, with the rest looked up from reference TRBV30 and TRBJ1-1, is SQTIHQWPATLVQPVGSPLSLECTVEGTSNPNLYWYRQAAGRGLQLLFYSVGIGQISSEVPQNLSASRPQDRQFILSSKKLLLSDSGFYLCAWSPGPHTEAFFGQGTRLTVV.

The CDR3 sequence: CASSQDGESMNTEAFF. The CDR3 bases are TGCGCCAGCAGCCAAGATGGGGAGTCGATGAACACTGAAGCTTTCTTT. V is TRBV4-1 and J is TRBJ1-1; D is unclear. The CDR3 extends over 16 amino acids. The V end was cut by 0 bases, the J end by 0 bases, with 11 bases between. CDR1 MGHRA and CDR2 YSYEKL come from the germline V gene.

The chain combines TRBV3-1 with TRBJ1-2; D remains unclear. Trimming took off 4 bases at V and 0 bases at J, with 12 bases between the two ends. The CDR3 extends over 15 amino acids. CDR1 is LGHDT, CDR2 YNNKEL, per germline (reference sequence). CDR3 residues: CASSLRWGANYGYTF. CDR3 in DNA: TGTGCCAGCAGCCTCCGCTGGGGTGCTAACTATGGCTACACCTTC.

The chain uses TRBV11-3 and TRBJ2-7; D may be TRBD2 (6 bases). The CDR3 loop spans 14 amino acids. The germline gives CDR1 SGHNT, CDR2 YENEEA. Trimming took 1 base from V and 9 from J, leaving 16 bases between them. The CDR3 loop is CASSLAGDAPSQYF. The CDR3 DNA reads TGTGCCAGCAGCTTAGCGGGAGACGCCCCTTCGCAGTACTTC.

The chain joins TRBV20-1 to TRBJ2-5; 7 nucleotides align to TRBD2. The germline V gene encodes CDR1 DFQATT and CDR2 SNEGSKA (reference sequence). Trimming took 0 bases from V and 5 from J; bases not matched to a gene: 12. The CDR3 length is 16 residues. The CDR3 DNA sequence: TGCAGTGCTAGAGATTTGATTGGGGACGGGGGGGAGACCCAGTACTTC. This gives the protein CSARDLIGDGGETQYF.

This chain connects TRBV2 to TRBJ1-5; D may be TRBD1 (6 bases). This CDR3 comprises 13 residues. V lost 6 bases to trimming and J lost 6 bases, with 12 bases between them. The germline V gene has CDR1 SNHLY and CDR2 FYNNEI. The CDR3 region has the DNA TGTGCCAGCAGAGAACAGGGTGGTCAGCCCCAGCATTTT. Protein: CASREQGGQPQHF.

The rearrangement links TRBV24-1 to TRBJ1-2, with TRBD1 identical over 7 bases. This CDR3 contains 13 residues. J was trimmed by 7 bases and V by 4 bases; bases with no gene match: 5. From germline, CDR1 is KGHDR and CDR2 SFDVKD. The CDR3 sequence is CATSDRWDSGYTF. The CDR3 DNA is TGTGCCACCAGTGACCGATGGGACAGTGGCTACACCTTC.